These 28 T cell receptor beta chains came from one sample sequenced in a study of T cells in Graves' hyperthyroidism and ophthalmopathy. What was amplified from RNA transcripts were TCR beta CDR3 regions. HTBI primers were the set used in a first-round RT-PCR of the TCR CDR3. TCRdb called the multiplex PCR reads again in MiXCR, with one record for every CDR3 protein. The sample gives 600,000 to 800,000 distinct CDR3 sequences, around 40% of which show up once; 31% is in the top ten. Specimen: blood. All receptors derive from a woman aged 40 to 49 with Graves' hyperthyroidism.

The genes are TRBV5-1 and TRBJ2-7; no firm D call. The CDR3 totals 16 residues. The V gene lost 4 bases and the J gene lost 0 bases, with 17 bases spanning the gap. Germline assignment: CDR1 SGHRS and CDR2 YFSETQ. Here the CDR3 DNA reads TGCGCCAGCAGCCAGAGGTGGGCAGCGCCCTCCTACGAGCAGTACTTC. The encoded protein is CASSQRWAAPSYEQYF. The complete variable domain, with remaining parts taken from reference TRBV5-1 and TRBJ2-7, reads KAGVTQTPRYLIKTRGQQVTLSCSPISGHRSVSWYQQTPGQGLQFLFEYFSETQRNKGNFPGRFSGRQFSNSRSEMNVSTLELGDSALYLCASSQRWAAPSYEQYFGPGTRLTVT.

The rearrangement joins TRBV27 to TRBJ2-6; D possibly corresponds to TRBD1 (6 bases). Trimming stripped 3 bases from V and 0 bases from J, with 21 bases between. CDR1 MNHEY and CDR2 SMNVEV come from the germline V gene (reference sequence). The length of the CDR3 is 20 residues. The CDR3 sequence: CASSFFPPLTGNSGANVLTF. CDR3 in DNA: TGTGCCAGCAGTTTTTTCCCTCCCCTAACAGGGAACTCTGGGGCCAACGTCCTGACTTTC.

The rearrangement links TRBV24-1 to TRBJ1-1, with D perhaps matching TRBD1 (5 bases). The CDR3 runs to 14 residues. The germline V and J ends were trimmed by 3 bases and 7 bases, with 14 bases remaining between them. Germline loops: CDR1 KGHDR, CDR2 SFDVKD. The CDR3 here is CATSDGGGFGEAFF. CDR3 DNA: TGTGCCACCAGTGATGGTGGGGGGTTTGGTGAAGCTTTCTTT.

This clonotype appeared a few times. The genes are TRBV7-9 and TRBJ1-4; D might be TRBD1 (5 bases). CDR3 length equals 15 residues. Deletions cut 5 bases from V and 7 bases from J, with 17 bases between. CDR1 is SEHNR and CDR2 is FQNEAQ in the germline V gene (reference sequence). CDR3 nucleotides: TGTGCCAGCAGCCACCCGGGGCGGGGGGGTGAAAAACTGTTTTTT. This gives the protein CASSHPGRGGEKLFF.

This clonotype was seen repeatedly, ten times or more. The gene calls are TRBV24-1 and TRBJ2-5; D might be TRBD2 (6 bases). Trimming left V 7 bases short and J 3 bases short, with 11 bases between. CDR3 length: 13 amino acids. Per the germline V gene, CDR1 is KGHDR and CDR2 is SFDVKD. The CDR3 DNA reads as TGTGCCACCAGGGGGACTGGCGAAGAGACCCAGTACTTC. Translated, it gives CATRGTGEETQYF.

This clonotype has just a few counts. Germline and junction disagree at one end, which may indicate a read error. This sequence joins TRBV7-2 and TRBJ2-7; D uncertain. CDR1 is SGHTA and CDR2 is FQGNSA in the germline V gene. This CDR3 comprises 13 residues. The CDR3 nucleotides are TGCGCCAGCAGCCAAGCCGAATCCTACGAGCAGTACTTC. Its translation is CASSQAESYEQYF.

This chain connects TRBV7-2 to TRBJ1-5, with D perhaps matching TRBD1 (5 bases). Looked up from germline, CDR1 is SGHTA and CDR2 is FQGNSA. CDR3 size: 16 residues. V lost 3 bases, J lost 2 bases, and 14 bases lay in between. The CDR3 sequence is CASSFWGQGGNQPQHF. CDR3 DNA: TGTGCCAGCAGCTTTTGGGGTCAGGGCGGCAATCAGCCCCAGCATTTT.

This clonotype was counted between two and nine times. The CDR3 sequence: CASSGRTGGNAEAFF. For the CDR3, the DNA is TGTGCCAGCAGCGGCCGGACAGGGGGTAACGCTGAAGCTTTCTTT. The gene calls are TRBV9 and TRBJ1-1, with 10 bases identical to TRBD1. Germline-derived CDR1 and CDR2 are SGDLS and YYNGEE. Trimming removed 3 bases from V and 6 bases from J; junction bases left unmatched: 8. The CDR3 totals 15 residues.

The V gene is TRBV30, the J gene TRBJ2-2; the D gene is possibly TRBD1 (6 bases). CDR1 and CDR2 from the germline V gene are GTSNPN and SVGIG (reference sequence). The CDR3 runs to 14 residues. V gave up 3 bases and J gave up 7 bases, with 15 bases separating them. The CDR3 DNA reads TGTGCCTGGAGCGCACTGCAGGGGCACGGGGAGCTGTTTTTT. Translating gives CAWSALQGHGELFF.

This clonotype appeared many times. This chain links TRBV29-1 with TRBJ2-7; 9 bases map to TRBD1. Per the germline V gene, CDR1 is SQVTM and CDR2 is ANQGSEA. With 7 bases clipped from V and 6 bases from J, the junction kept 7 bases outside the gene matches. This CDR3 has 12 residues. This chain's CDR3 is CSAGTGLVEQYF. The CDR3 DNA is TGCAGCGCCGGGACAGGGTTGGTCGAGCAGTACTTC.

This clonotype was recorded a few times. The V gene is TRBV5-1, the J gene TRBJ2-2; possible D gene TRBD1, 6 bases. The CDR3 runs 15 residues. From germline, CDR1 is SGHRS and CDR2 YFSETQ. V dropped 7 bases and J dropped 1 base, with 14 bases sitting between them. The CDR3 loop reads CASLEMDRNTGELFF. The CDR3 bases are TGCGCCAGCCTCGAAATGGACAGGAACACCGGGGAGCTGTTTTTT.

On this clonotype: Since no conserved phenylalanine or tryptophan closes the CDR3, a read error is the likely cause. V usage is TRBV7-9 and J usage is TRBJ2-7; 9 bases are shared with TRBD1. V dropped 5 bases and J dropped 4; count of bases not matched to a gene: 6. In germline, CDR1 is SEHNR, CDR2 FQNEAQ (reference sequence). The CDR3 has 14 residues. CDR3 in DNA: TGTGCCAGCAGCCGGGCGGGACAGGGATACGAGCAGTACCTC. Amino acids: CASSRAGQGYEQYL.

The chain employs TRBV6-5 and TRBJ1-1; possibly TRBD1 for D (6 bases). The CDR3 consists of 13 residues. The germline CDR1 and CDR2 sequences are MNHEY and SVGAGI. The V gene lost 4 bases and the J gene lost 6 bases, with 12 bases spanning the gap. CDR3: CASSWEGGAEAFF. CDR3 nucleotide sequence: TGTGCCAGCAGTTGGGAGGGGGGGGCTGAAGCTTTCTTT.

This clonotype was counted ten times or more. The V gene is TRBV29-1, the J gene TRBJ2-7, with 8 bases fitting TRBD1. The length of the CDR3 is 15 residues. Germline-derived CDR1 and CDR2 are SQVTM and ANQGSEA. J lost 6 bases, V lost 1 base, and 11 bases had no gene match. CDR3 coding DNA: TGCAGCGTTGAAGGGGACAGGTACCCAGGGGGCGAGCAGTACTTC. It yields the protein CSVEGDRYPGGEQYF.

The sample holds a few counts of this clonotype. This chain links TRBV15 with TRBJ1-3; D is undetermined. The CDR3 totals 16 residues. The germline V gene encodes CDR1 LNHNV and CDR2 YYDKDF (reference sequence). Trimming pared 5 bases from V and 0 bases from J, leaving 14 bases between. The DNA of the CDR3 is TGTGCCACCAGCCCGGACGGGTTGGGCTCTGGAAACACCATATATTTT. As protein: CATSPDGLGSGNTIYF.

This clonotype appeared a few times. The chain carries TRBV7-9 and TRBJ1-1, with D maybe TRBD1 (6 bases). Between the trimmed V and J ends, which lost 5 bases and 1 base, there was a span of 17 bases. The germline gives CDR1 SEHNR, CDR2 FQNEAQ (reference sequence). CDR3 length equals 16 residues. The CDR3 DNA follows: TGTGCCAGCAGCCAAGCCCGCAGGGGTCAGAACACTGAAGCTTTCTTT. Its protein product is CASSQARRGQNTEAFF.

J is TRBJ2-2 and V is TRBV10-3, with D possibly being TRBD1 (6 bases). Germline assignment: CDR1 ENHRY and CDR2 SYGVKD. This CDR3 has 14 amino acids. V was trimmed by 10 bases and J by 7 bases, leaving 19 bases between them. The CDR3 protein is CASRFQGTGGELFF. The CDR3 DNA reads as TGTGCCAGCCGCTTTCAGGGGACCGGCGGGGAGCTGTTTTTT.

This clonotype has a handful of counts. For the CDR3, the DNA is TGTGCCAGTAGTATCAAGGACAGGGGCTACGAGCAGTACTTC. Its protein product is CASSIKDRGYEQYF. The rearrangement uses TRBV19 and TRBJ2-7, with TRBD1 matching 9 bases. In germline, CDR1 is LNHDA, CDR2 SQIVND (reference sequence). Unmatched junction bases numbered 3, after V lost 3 bases and J lost 3 bases. This CDR3 region has 14 residues.

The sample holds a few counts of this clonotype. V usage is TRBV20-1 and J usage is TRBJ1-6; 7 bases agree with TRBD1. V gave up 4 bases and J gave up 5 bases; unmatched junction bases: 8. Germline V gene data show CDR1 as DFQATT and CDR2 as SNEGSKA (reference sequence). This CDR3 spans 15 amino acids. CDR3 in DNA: TGCAGTGCTACGTTACCGGGACAGAATAATTCACCCCTCCACTTT. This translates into CSATLPGQNNSPLHF.

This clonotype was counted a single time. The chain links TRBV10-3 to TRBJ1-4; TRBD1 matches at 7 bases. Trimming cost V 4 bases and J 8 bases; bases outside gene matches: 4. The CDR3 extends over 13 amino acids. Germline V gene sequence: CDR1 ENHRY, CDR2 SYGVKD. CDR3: CAISGQGWEKLFF. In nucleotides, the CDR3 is TGTGCCATCAGTGGACAGGGATGGGAAAAACTGTTTTTT.

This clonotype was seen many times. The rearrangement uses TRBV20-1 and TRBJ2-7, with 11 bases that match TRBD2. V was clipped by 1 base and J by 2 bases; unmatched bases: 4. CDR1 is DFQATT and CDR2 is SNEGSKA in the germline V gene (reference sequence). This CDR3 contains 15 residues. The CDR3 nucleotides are TGCAGTGCTAGAGGTCCACTAGCGGGAGCCTACGAGCAGTACTTC. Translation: CSARGPLAGAYEQYF.

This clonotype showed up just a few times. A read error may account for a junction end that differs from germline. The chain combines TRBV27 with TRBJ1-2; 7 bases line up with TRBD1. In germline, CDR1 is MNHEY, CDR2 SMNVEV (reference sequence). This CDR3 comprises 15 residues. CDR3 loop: CASRFSGQANYGYTF. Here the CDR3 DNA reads TGTGCCAGCCGTTTTTCCGGACAGGCCAACTATGGCTACACCTTC.

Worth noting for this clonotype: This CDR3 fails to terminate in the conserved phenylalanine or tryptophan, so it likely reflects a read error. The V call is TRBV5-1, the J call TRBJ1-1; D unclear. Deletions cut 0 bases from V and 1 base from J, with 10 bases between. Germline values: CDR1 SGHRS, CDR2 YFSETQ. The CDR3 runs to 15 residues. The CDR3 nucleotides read TGCGCCAGCAGCTTGGGCCCCGCCTCGAACACTGAAGCTTTCTCT. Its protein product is CASSLGPASNTEAFS.

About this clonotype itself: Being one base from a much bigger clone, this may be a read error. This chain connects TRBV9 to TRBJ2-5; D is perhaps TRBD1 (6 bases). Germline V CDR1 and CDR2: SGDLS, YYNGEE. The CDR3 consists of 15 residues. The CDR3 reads CASSARGTSQGTQYF. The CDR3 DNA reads TGTGCCAGCAGCGCGCGTGGGACATCCCAAGGGACCCAGTACTTC.

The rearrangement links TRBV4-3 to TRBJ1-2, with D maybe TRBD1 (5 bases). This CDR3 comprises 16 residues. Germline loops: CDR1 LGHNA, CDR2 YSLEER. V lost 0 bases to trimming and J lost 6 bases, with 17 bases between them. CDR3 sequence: CASSQDSQGRRNGYTF. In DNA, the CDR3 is TGCGCCAGCAGCCAAGATTCCCAGGGTCGGAGGAATGGCTACACCTTC.

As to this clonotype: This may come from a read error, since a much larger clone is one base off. The CDR3 reads CASSYTIGETQCF. The CDR3 bases are TGTGCCAGCAGCTACACGATCGGGGAGACCCAGTGCTTC. The gene calls are TRBV7-2 and TRBJ2-5; maybe TRBD2 (5 bases). The CDR3 length is 13 residues. From germline, CDR1 is SGHTA and CDR2 FQGNSA.

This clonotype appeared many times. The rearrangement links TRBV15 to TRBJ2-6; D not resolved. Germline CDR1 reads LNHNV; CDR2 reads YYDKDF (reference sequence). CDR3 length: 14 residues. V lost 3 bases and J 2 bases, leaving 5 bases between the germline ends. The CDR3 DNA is TGTGCCACCAGCAGGGGAACTGGGGCCAACGTCCTGACTTTC. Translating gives CATSRGTGANVLTF.

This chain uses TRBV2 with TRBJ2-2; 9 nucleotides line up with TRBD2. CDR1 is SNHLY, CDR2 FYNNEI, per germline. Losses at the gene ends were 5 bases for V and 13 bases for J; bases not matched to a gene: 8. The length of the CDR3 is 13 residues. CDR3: CASSSGGPIGLFF. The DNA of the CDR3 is TGTGCCAGCAGTAGCGGGGGGCCAATTGGGCTGTTTTTT.